The 13 T cell receptor beta chains reported below all come from one sample, sequenced in a study of T cell responses to AZD1222 COVID-19 vaccine. The method was immunoSEQ multiplex PCR; TCRdb's version includes in-frame clones alone and lacks a portion of them. The data show roughly 260,000 clones, approximately 93% seen once. Here the sequenced sample was peripheral blood, taken on day 0 of AZD1222 vaccination. The receptors were sampled from an adult in good health.

The chain has TRBV7-2 and TRBJ2-7, with D possibly being TRBD1 (5 bases). The V gene's germline CDR1 is SGHTA and CDR2 FQGNSA. The CDR3 sequence is 14 residues long. The germline V and J ends were trimmed by 1 base and 3 bases, with 10 bases remaining between them. CDR3 nucleotide sequence: TGTGCCAGCAGCTTAGGCAGGGCCAGCTACGAGCAGTACTTC. Its protein product is CASSLGRASYEQYF.

This chain joins TRBV12-2 and TRBJ1-5. TRBV12-2 is described as a pseudogene. The CDR3 is 16 amino acids. The CDR3 reads CASRPFTRWGNQPQHF. CDR3 nucleotides: TGTGCAAGTCGCCCCTTTACAAGATGGGGGAATCAGCCCCAGCATTTT.

This clone was counted a single time. The CDR3 sequence: CASSVGWGANSPLHF. CDR3 DNA sequence: TGTGCCAGCAGCGTAGGATGGGGGGCTAATTCACCCCTCCACTTT. V is TRBV9 and J is TRBJ1-6; D may be TRBD1 (6 bases). The V gene lost 0 bases and the J gene lost 6 bases, with 10 bases spanning the gap. The CDR3 totals 15 residues. Germline V gene sequence: CDR1 SGDLS, CDR2 YYNGEE. The full variable domain, rest sourced from reference TRBV9 and TRBJ1-6, is DSGVTQTPKHLITATGQRVTLRCSPRSGDLSVYWYQQSLDQGLQFLIQYYNGEERAKGNILERFSAQQFPDLHSELNLSSLELGDSALYFCASSVGWGANSPLHFGNGTRLTVT.

This chain connects TRBV7-3 to TRBJ2-5; D is unresolved. V was clipped by 6 bases and J by 5 bases, with 13 bases between them. The germline CDR1 and CDR2 sequences are SGHTA and FQGTGA. CDR3 length: 13 residues. In nucleotides, the CDR3 is TGTGCCAGCAGTCAAAAGGGTAGCGAGACCCAGTACTTC. Translation gives CASSQKGSETQYF.

This clone has just one count. The chain is built from TRBV5-4 and TRBJ1-5; a possible D gene is TRBD1 (6 bases). Germline V gene data show CDR1 as SGHNT and CDR2 as YYREEE (reference sequence). Trimming removed 4 bases from V and 1 base from J, with 12 bases in between. The CDR3 loop spans 15 amino acids. The CDR3 loop reads CASSDGQRSNQPQHF. For the CDR3, the DNA is TGTGCCAGCAGCGATGGACAGCGCAGCAATCAGCCCCAGCATTTT.

The chain has TRBV10-1 and TRBJ2-1; the match to TRBD1 covers 8 bases. CDR1 and CDR2 (germline): WNHNN, SYGVQD (reference sequence). CDR3 length: 15 amino acids. Trimming removed 8 bases from V and 4 bases from J; junction bases left unmatched: 10. The CDR3 DNA follows: TGCGCCAGCGGGGAGACAGGGGCTAAATACAATGAGCAGTTCTTC. Protein sequence: CASGETGAKYNEQFF.

The chain links TRBV4-1 to TRBJ1-2; 7 positions agree with TRBD1. Germline assignment: CDR1 MGHRA and CDR2 YSYEKL. V lost 5 bases and J lost 5; bases outside the gene matches: 5. The CDR3 has 13 amino acids. CDR3 sequence (DNA): TGCGCCAGCAGCGTAGGGACAGAGTATGGCTACACCTTC. This codes for CASSVGTEYGYTF.

The chain links TRBV5-1 to TRBJ2-5; 8 bases are a match to TRBD1. With 4 bases clipped from V and 2 bases from J, the junction kept 7 bases outside the gene matches. Germline CDR1 and CDR2: SGHRS and YFSETQ. CDR3 size: 15 residues. The CDR3 bases are TGCGCCAGCAGCGTGACAGGGGCCCGGCAAGAGACCCAGTACTTC. Its protein product is CASSVTGARQETQYF. Combining the CDR3 with reference TRBV5-1 and TRBJ2-5 gives the whole variable domain KAGVTQTPRYLIKTRGQQVTLSCSPISGHRSVSWYQQTPGQGLQFLFEYFSETQRNKGNFPGRFSGRQFSNSRSEMNVSTLELGDSALYLCASSVTGARQETQYFGPGTRLLVL.

CDR3 nucleotides: TGTGCCTTCACGTCACCCCTCCACTTT. Protein sequence: CAFTSPLHF. The chain links TRBV7-3 to TRBJ1-6; no firm D call. Germline V CDR1 and CDR2: SGHTA, FQGTGA. The CDR3 length is 9 residues. Trimming pared 11 bases from V and 10 bases from J, leaving 6 bases between.

The genes are TRBV18 and TRBJ2-5, with a tentative D call TRBD2 (5 bases). There are 12 residues in the CDR3. V lost 11 bases to trimming and J lost 5 bases, with 15 bases between them. Germline CDR1 and CDR2: KGHSH and LQKENI. The CDR3 DNA sequence: TGTGCCCGAGGGCAGAGGGTGGAGACCCAGTACTTC. This gives the protein CARGQRVETQYF.

The chain joins TRBV11-3 to TRBJ1-2; D call uncertain. The V and J ends lost 4 bases and 6 bases respectively, with 15 bases between them. Germline assignment: CDR1 SGHNT and CDR2 YENEEA. The CDR3 length is 14 residues. The CDR3 bases are TGTGCCAGCAGCTATCTAGGGAAGGACGATGGCTACACCTTC. Encoded protein: CASSYLGKDDGYTF. Full variable domain (outside the CDR3, taken from reference TRBV11-3 and TRBJ1-2): EAGVVQSPRYKIIEKKQPVAFWCNPISGHNTLYWYLQNLGQGPELLIRYENEEAVDDSQLPKDRFSAERLKGVDSTLKIQPAELGDSAVYLCASSYLGKDDGYTFGSGTRLTVV.

The V and J genes are TRBV28 and TRBJ1-2, with TRBD1 matching over 12 bases. The CDR3 extends over 14 amino acids. The germline gives CDR1 MDHEN, CDR2 SYDVKM. Trimming cost V 6 bases and J 7 bases; bases outside gene matches: 6. CDR3 sequence reads: CASSPGQGASGYTF. CDR3 bases: TGTGCCAGCAGCCCGGGACAGGGGGCCTCTGGCTACACCTTC.

The gene calls are TRBV19 and TRBJ1-1, with D hard to call. The CDR3 is 13 amino acids. V lost 10 bases and J 1 base, leaving 13 bases between the germline ends. The germline gives CDR1 LNHDA, CDR2 SQIVND (reference sequence). The CDR3 DNA reads TGTGCCACCCGCCGGGGAGCGAACACTGAAGCTTTCTTT. Translated: CATRRGANTEAFF.